These 19 T cell receptor beta chains share one sample of origin, sequenced in a study of glioma-infiltrating T cells. TCR alpha and beta CDR3 regions were amplified from RNA using iRepertoire nested multiplex PCR. TCRdb re-derived calls from the multiplex PCR reads in MiXCR, one entry per CDR3 protein. Here the sample spans 150,000 to 200,000 distinct CDR3 sequences, roughly two fifths being singletons. Material: glioma tissue, nonneoplastic brain tissue, or PBMCs (not recorded which). The source of these receptors is a human donor with low-grade glioma or glioblastoma, undergoing nonglioma brain surgery, or in good health (not recorded which).

Notes on this clonotype: One end of the junction fails to match germline, which may point to a read error. The gene calls are TRBV7-8 and TRBJ2-1; D gene ambiguous. This CDR3 contains 15 residues. The germline V gene has CDR1 SGHVS and CDR2 FQNEAQ. In nucleotides, the CDR3 is TGTGCCAGCAGCTTAGCGCTCGTCGAATATCCAATGCAGATCTTC. Its translation: CASSLALVEYPMQIF.

The genes are TRBV7-2 and TRBJ2-6; D unclear. Trimming took off 1 base at V and 0 bases at J, with 10 bases between the two ends. Germline V gene sequence: CDR1 SGHTA, CDR2 FQGNSA. This CDR3 region has 17 residues. This CDR3 is CASSLERRFSGANVLTF. In nucleotides, the CDR3 is TGTGCCAGCAGCTTAGAGCGTCGGTTCTCTGGGGCCAACGTCCTGACTTTC.

The chain joins TRBV5-5 to TRBJ1-4; D not certain. Germline V lookup: CDR1 SGHKS, CDR2 YYEKEE (reference sequence). V gave up 0 bases and J gave up 3 bases, with 3 bases separating them. The CDR3 runs to 13 residues. The CDR3 region has the DNA TGTGCCAGCAGCTTGGATCCTAATGAAAAACTGTTTTTT. Protein product: CASSLDPNEKLFF.

On this clonotype itself: A much larger clone lies one base from this, so it may be a read error. The chain links TRBV6-1 to TRBJ2-4; 7 bases agree with TRBD1. This CDR3 has 16 residues. Germline assignment: CDR1 MNHNS and CDR2 SASEGT. The junction had 8 bases not matched to a gene; V was cut back by 5 bases and J by 1 base. CDR3 region: CASSKTGMSAKNIQYF. CDR3 coding DNA: TGTGCCAGCAGTAAGACAGGGATGTCGGCCAAAAACATTCAGTACTTC.

Points on this clonotype: This may arise from a read error, as a much more abundant clone is one base away. The chain joins TRBV2 to TRBJ1-1, with no clear D. The V gene lost 4 bases and the J gene lost 5 bases, with 11 bases spanning the gap. Germline CDR1 SNHLY, CDR2 FYNNEI. This CDR3 has 13 amino acids. CDR3 amino acids: CASSVFPETEAFF. CDR3 coding DNA: TGTGCCAGCAGTGTATTTCCAGAGACTGAAGCTTTCTTT. Full variable domain (missing parts from reference TRBV2 and TRBJ1-1): EPEVTQTPSHQVTQMGQEVILRCVPISNHLYFYWYRQILGQKVEFLVSFYNNEISEKSEIFDDQFSVERPDGSNFTLKIRSTKLEDSAMYFCASSVFPETEAFFGQGTRLTVV.

For this clonotype: This may be a read error, as it is one base from a much larger clone. The chain uses TRBV6-6 and TRBJ2-1, with D possibly matching TRBD2 (5 bases). Germline V CDR1 and CDR2: MNHNY, SVGAGI (reference sequence). CDR3 length: 14 amino acids. CDR3 bases: TGTGCCAGCCGTAAGGAGGAGCTTTCCAATGAGCGGTTCTTC. As protein: CASRKEELSNERFF.

For this clonotype: A much more abundant neighbour one base away suggests this may be a read error. The chain joins TRBV2 to TRBJ1-1; unclear D gene. The CDR3 is 13 amino acids. Germline CDR1 SNHLY, CDR2 FYNNEI. Between the trimmed V and J ends, which lost 7 bases and 2 bases, there was a span of 11 bases. The CDR3, as DNA: TGTGCCAGCAAACGACATCCAAACACTGAAGCTTTCTTT. Amino acid sequence: CASKRHPNTEAFF.

This clonotype showed up just once. A read error may produce the germline difference seen at one junction end. The chain joins TRBV6-6 to TRBJ2-1; D uncertain. The CDR3 has 12 residues. CDR1 is MNHNY and CDR2 is SVGAGI in the germline V gene (reference sequence). The CDR3 loop reads CATSYSPALQFF. The CDR3 region has the DNA TGTGCCACCAGTTACTCTCCGGCTTTACAGTTCTTC.

This clonotype was picked up many times. The V and J genes are TRBV6-1 and TRBJ1-1; weak D call: TRBD1 (6 bases). From germline, CDR1 is MNHNS and CDR2 SASEGT. CDR3 size: 12 residues. Trimming removed 6 bases at V and 8 bases at J, with 13 bases between. CDR3 in DNA: TGTGCCAGCAGCCGGACAGAGCACGAAGCTTTCTTT. Protein product: CASSRTEHEAFF.

This clonotype was counted at least ten times. This chain connects TRBV24-1 to TRBJ2-1, with 7 bases fitting TRBD2. V lost 9 bases, J lost 4 bases, and 5 bases stayed unmatched. The CDR3 runs 13 residues. Germline V gene data show CDR1 as KGHDR and CDR2 as SFDVKD. The CDR3 sequence: CATGAGEYNEQFF. DNA of the CDR3: TGTGCCACCGGGGCGGGAGAGTACAATGAGCAGTTCTTC.

In its sample, this clonotype was seen many times. This chain joins TRBV25-1 and TRBJ2-7; D gene ambiguous. Germline CDR1 MGHDK, CDR2 SYGVNS. This CDR3 has 12 residues. Between the trimmed V and J ends, which lost 5 bases and 3 bases, there was a span of 8 bases. This chain's CDR3 is CASSLVSYEQYF. CDR3 DNA sequence: TGTGCCAGCAGTCTTGTAAGCTACGAGCAGTACTTC.

Details on this clonotype: This could be a read error, since a much larger clone is one nucleotide away. The V and J genes are TRBV20-1 and TRBJ2-7; a possible D gene is TRBD1 (6 bases). The CDR3 sequence is 13 residues long. Germline loops: CDR1 DFQATT, CDR2 SNEGSKA (reference sequence). CDR3 region: CSSRATGSYEQYF. Here the CDR3 DNA reads TGCAGTTCTAGAGCTACAGGGTCCTACGAGCAGTACTTC.

This clonotype was seen many times. The V gene is TRBV27, the J gene TRBJ2-1; the D call may be TRBD1 or TRBD2 (5 bases each). The V gene lost 5 bases and the J gene lost 0 bases, with 11 bases spanning the gap. CDR3 length: 15 residues. Germline CDR1 reads MNHEY; CDR2 reads SMNVEV (reference sequence). CDR3 nucleotides: TGTGCCAGCAGTCCGGGACGGAGCTCCTACAATGAGCAGTTCTTC. As protein: CASSPGRSSYNEQFF.

This clonotype was picked up many times. This rearrangement joins TRBV27 to TRBJ1-5, with D uncertain. The ends were cut back, 3 bases at V and 4 bases at J, with 7 bases in the middle. Germline V gene sequence: CDR1 MNHEY, CDR2 SMNVEV (reference sequence). The CDR3 runs to 13 residues. For the CDR3, the DNA is TGTGCCAGCAGTTTTCGAGGAAATCAGCCCCAGCATTTT. This translates into CASSFRGNQPQHF.

This clonotype appeared a single time. Possible read error: a much larger clone is one base away. DNA for the CDR3: TGTGCCAGCAGCTTCGGGACAGGGGTCTACAATGAGCAGTTCTTC. Translation gives CASSFGTGVYNEQFF. The chain couples TRBV7-2 to TRBJ2-1; 10 bases agree with TRBD1. This CDR3 has 15 amino acids. J gave up 3 bases and V 3 bases, and 2 bases lay outside the gene matches. Germline CDR1 is SGHTA and CDR2 is FQGNSA.

This clonotype was counted only a few times. This rearrangement joins TRBV2 to TRBJ2-7; TRBD1 agrees at 8 bases. Germline loops: CDR1 SNHLY, CDR2 FYNNEI. This CDR3 is 15 amino acids long. The ends lost 6 bases at V and 6 bases at J; junction bases unmatched: 13. The CDR3 region has the DNA TGTGCCAGCAGCCCTACTATCGCGGACAGGGTCGAGCAGTACTTC. It encodes CASSPTIADRVEQYF.

In the case of this clonotype: This clone may be a read error of a much larger clone one base away. V gene TRBV28 combines with J gene TRBJ1-1; D unresolved. The V and J ends lost 10 bases and 4 bases respectively, with 10 bases between them. CDR3 length equals 11 residues. Germline CDR1 MDHEN, CDR2 SYDVKM. DNA of the CDR3: TGTGCCATCAAAGAGGCCACTGAAGCTTTCTTT. Translating it yields CAIKEATEAFF.

The chain recombines TRBV20-1 with TRBJ1-2; weak D call: TRBD1 (6 bases). CDR3 size: 13 residues. Germline values: CDR1 DFQATT, CDR2 SNEGSKA (reference sequence). V dropped 1 base and J dropped 5 bases, with 11 bases sitting between them. This CDR3 is CSARAIQGYGYTF. For the CDR3, the DNA is TGCAGTGCTAGAGCGATTCAGGGGTATGGCTACACCTTC.

On this clonotype: The junction shows a germline mismatch at one end, possibly a read error. This chain uses TRBV7-2 with TRBJ1-5; D is unclear. CDR3 length equals 15 residues. Germline CDR1 reads SGHTA; CDR2 reads FQGNSA. In nucleotides, the CDR3 is TGTGCCAGCAGCCGGGAAAGGGTCGTCAATCAGCCCAAGCATTTT. It encodes CASSRERVVNQPKHF.